The sequence of this T cell receptor (beta chain) was determined in a study of cytomegalovirus exposure and HLA in healthy donors (dated by TCRdb to 2015 to 2018). Study-level background: An earlier analysis of some 500 of the donors reported 250 to 300 Gb of sequence data and roughly 100 million unique TCR beta sequences from roughly 200 million T cells. Class I and class II HLA loci were covered by the typing at four-digit resolution. Using immunosequencing, the study profiled T cell repertoires from around 680 subjects and related those repertoires to cytomegalovirus serostatus. Genome-wide SNP genotypes for about 55% of the 666 donors were used in a later genetic analysis, which treated that subset as a discovery cohort. High-throughput TCR immunosequencing, statistical association of individual TCRs with disease status, and machine learning were combined to predict cytomegalovirus infection status. Typing coverage varied by locus: about 629-630 donors for A, B, C, DRB1 and DQB1; more than 500 for DQA1; approximately 570 for DPA1; roughly 450 for DPB1. Among the roughly 410 genotyped donors, more than 70% belonged to the genetic ancestry cluster associated with self-reported Caucasian donors. An early release covering about 600 HLA-typed donors comprised approximately 290 gigabases of sequencing data and tens of millions of unique TCR sequences. Four to six DR-DQ haplotypes were handled as single units for association and clustering because linkage in the cohort was strong. Every discovery cohort repertoire had been produced on one sequencing platform. Besides the first cohort of hundreds of subjects, a separate validation cohort made up of roughly 120 different subjects was used. To study patterns of TCR occurrence, a later analysis re-analyzed previously published TCR beta repertoires from 666 donors and added high-resolution HLA genotyping. An earlier analysis of 500 to 750 of the donors applied high-throughput TCR beta sequencing to assess whether each TCR beta V gene segment acted as functional or pseudogenic. Rather than using new phenotypic data, the later analysis identified candidate immune exposures from TCR beta sequences and from how often those sequences occurred across donors. The study aimed to test whether cataloging public T cell receptors could reveal signatures of past pathogen exposure. Among 398 genotyped donors of the cohort, an average of 235,054 unique TCR beta nucleotide sequences were sequenced per donor, roughly a sixth of them non-productive. Donor age, sex, ethnicity and CMV serostatus were compiled together with the repertoire data. The study at large found these results: The study listed 164 TCR beta chains as associated with cytomegalovirus. In a later genetic analysis, fewer N-insertions in productive TCRs were reported among donors in an Asian-associated ancestry cluster than the approximately 710-donor mean. V-gene and J-gene trimming of TCR beta chains was associated with a missense DCLRE1C variant in a later genetic analysis, and the association was replicated in an independent cohort. Across donors, most TCR sequences were observed very rarely, whereas some public TCRs were present in many individuals. Specific HLA alleles were associated with 15,000 to 20,000 TCR beta sequences at a false discovery rate of 0.05 in a later analysis. Cytomegalovirus status was reported to be diagnosed by the classifier with high specificity and sensitivity in both the original and validation cohorts. Several of the top co-occurrence clusters appeared to be linked to parvovirus B19, influenza, CMV and Epstein-Barr virus, according to a later analysis. The authors suggested that the approach could potentially be generalized to other disease states and immunological phenotypes. This cohort had only TCR beta chains sequenced, and the lack of alpha or paired-chain data limited which features could be detected. In a later analysis, the rate of TCR association differed among HLA loci, with DRB1 alleles having the most associated TCRs and HLA-C alleles having the fewest. Because some donors lacked HLA typing at each locus, the association tests relied only on the typed subset. According to a later analysis, most CMV-associated TCR beta chains appeared to be HLA-restricted, and the HLA associations seemed to be driven largely by CMV exposure. A few of the identified cytomegalovirus-associated TCR beta chains were confirmed in vitro to be specific for cytomegalovirus antigens. Presence/absence analyses assumed roughly uniform sequencing depth across donors, an assumption that may not hold. CMV serostatus was the only immune exposure information available for the cohort. In an earlier analysis of 450 to 750 of the donors, most TCR beta V segments appeared in productive rearrangements about 90% or about 30% of the time, broadly matching IMGT annotations. The sequencing pipeline was judged likely to have produced a cluster of highly shared sequence variants as a technical artifact. Because counts were too low, about 18 rarely observed V segments, including chromosome 9 orphons, were left out of the earlier analysis of approximately 500 of the donors. Strong co-occurrence of HLA alleles, especially DR and DQ, made assigning TCR associations to individual alleles difficult. A further reported finding was that TCR beta sequences accurately predicted the HLA-A and HLA-B alleles for most subjects in the first cohort. In a later analysis, HLA-associated TCR beta chains were found to be more clonally expanded and to have lower generation probabilities than equally common non-associated chains. Linkage disequilibrium might explain the correlated functional status among segregating V segments, but an unknown experimental factor could not be excluded.

In total, 600 or so healthy bone marrow donors made up the cohort. All cohort members were sampled while nominally healthy, although unrecorded immune exposures were likely present. The donor tested CMV seropositive and was one of the 289 seropositive cohort members. Each donor provided a peripheral blood sample, and peripheral blood mononuclear cells were used for TCR beta sequencing. The Qiagen DNeasy Blood Extraction Kit was used to extract genomic DNA from the blood cell samples. The library relied on the immunoSEQ multiplex PCR assay. A mixture of 60 forward primers for TCR Vbeta segments and 13 reverse primers for TCR Jbeta segments was used in the multiplex PCR. A multiplex PCR assay on genomic DNA amplified the CDR3 region of rearranged TCR beta genes. On the Illumina HiSeq System, the amplified TCR beta libraries were sequenced as 87-base-pair reads. As for how the authors treated the data: A later analysis tallied roughly 78 million unique TCR beta chains across the 610 or so repertoires, and roughly 11 million of those chains were shared by two or more donors. Raw reads were error-corrected and collapsed into unique sequences by a nearest-neighbor algorithm in which closely related sequences were merged to remove PCR and sequencing errors. Alignment of CDR3 sequences to IMGT reference sequences was used to assign V, D and J gene segments. For a sequence to be retained, a match of at least six nucleotides was required to both a V gene segment and a J gene segment. A rearrangement counted as productive if the CDR3 had no stop codons and remained in frame with V and J, and every other rearrangement counted as non-productive. Following IMGT convention, CDR3 was defined as the stretch from the second conserved V-encoded cysteine up to the conserved J-encoded phenylalanine. The earlier analysis of about 590 of the donors excluded sequences that lacked an unambiguous match to a single V gene segment. In an earlier analysis of more than 500 of the donors, a V segment was called functional when productive rearrangements were above 56.7%, and segregating when the standard deviation between donors exceeded 5%. To diagnose cytomegalovirus status from the catalog of TCR beta chain sequences, a statistical classification framework was built. A later analysis assigned V and J genes by comparing TCR nucleotide sequences with IMGT/GENE-DB human TR gene sequences. Using the TCRdist pipeline, a later analysis assigned CDR3 sequences along with most-parsimonious VDJ recombination scenarios. In a later analysis, every TCR beta chain was defined by the combination of its CDR3 amino acid sequence and its V-gene family, and reads without a unique V-gene family were dropped. As a way to deal with suspected cross-contamination and a sequencing artifact, a later analysis dropped hundreds of nucleotide sequences that were highly shared and had low generation probability. A later analysis calculated a clonal expansion index for each public chain from normalized within-repertoire ranks of inferred template counts. In a later analysis, generation probabilities were computed with a VDJ recombination model fitted to out-of-frame rearrangements, and the resulting probabilities were checked against IGoR. In a later analysis, TCR-TCR, TCR-HLA and TCR-CMV co-occurrence was scored with hypergeometric tests, and a repertoire-size bias correction was applied to TCR pairs. To estimate false discovery rates, a later analysis permuted the HLA or CMV assignments 20 times. A later analysis grouped co-occurring TCRs with DBSCAN, adding TCRdist sequence similarity when clustering within HLA-allele-positive subsets. Co-occurrence clustering excluded repertoires with fewer than 30,000 or more than 120,000 public chains, plus five with anomalous nucleotide sharing. As stored in TCRdb, this immuneACCESS dataset retains in-frame rearrangements with V and J assigned. A fraction of the clones does not appear; measured against another copy, unresolved V genes explain less than half of the discrepancy, and the remainder lacks a known reason. V, J and clone size were drawn from that table, and D and trimming were deduced from the DNA. The sample table lists some 110,000 clones, about an eighth of them with a count of one. The ten largest clonotypes hold approximately 15% of the sample.

This clone appeared a few times. The antigen it binds to is not known. The sample holds no much larger clone one base away, and base qualities are not on file. Sequencing input: PBMCs. The source of this sequence is a middle-aged man in good health and CMV-seropositive.

DNA sequence: TGTGCCAGCAGCGTAGGAGGCAGCACAGATACGCAGTATTTT. The translation is CASSVGGSTDTQYF. The rearranged segments are TRBV9 and TRBJ2-3, with the D segment identity uncertain. From its cysteine to its phenylalanine, the CDR3 spans 14 amino acids. The kept DNA is CDR3 alone, 42 bases in frame from the first base. Trimming removed 0 bases from V and 0 bases from J, leaving 5 bases between the germline ends. The germline V gene gives CDR1 as SGDLS and CDR2 as YYNGEE.